These T cell receptor beta chains were read from a single sample in a study of CD8+ T cells in alopecia areata. The repertoire was sequenced with immunoSEQ multiplex PCR; TCRdb's copy has only in-frame clones and lacks some. The data contain under 250,000 clones, 50% to 60% of them singletons. The sample consisted of CD4+ T cells sorted from blood, taken at week 0. The receptors originated from a human donor with alopecia areata. The CDR3 runs from the conserved cysteine through the conserved F or W. Fields, in order: J gene, V gene, clone size, D gene, CDR3 DNA, CDR3 protein. A D gene is named only where the DNA matches it firmly. Rows may omit the clone size; those that give it use once, few, many or a size class.

>TRBJ1-3|TRBV6-6|many|.
TGTGCCAGCACCCACGGCGTGGGGAGAGGTGGAAACACCATATATTTT
CASTHGVGRGGNTIYF
>TRBJ1-5|TRBV30|once|.
TGTGCCTGGAGTCTGTCCGGCACCCAGCCCCAGCATTTT
CAWSLSGTQPQHF
>TRBJ2-2|TRBV6-5|.|.
TGTGCCAGCAGGCCCTTTGAGGCCGGGGAGCTGTTTTTT
CASRPFEAGELFF
>TRBJ2-3|TRBV5-4|.|TRBD2
TGTGCCAGCAGCCTCGGACTAGCGGGGCTCCGGGGAGAGCAGTATTTT
CASSLGLAGLRGEQYF
>TRBJ2-7|TRBV27|.|TRBD1
TGTGCCAGCAGCGCTTGGGGGGGACAGGGGATCTACGAGCAGTACTTC
CASSAWGGQGIYEQYF
>TRBJ2-7|TRBV6-1|.|TRBD2
TGTGCCAGCAGTGATCTAGCGGGAGAAACCTACGAGCAGTACTTC
CASSDLAGETYEQYF
>TRBJ2-7|TRBV13|.|TRBD1
TGTGCCAGCAGCTTATTAGACAGGGGCGACGAGCAGTACTTC
CASSLLDRGDEQYF
>TRBJ1-5|TRBV30|.|.
TGTGCCTGGAGTGTCTCCGGGGGCAATCAGCCCCAGCATTTT
CAWSVSGGNQPQHF
>TRBJ2-1|TRBV4-1|.|.
TGCGCCAGCAGCCAAGGTTACCCCTCCTACAATGAGCAGTTCTTC
CASSQGYPSYNEQFF
>TRBJ2-5|TRBV2|few|.
TGTGCCAGCAGTGCCGGGACCCAGTACTTC
CASSAGTQYF
>TRBJ1-2|TRBV29-1|.|TRBD1
TGCAGCGTAGCGAGCCGGGACAGTTTCGGCTACACCTTC
CSVASRDSFGYTF
>TRBJ2-7|TRBV5-7|once|TRBD1
TGTGCCAGCAGGAGGACAGGGAAAACCTACGAGCAGTACTTC
CASRRTGKTYEQYF
>TRBJ1-6|TRBV5-4|.|.
TGTGCCAGCAGCTCGGTGTATTCACCCCTCCACTTT
CASSSVYSPLHF
>TRBJ2-2|TRBV25-1|.|.
TGTGCCAGCAGTGAATCCGGGGGCGGAACCGGGGAGCTGTTTTTT
CASSESGGGTGELFF
>TRBJ2-3|TRBV5-1|.|.
TGCGCCAGCAGCCGATGGGCGGCGGGGGCGAGCACAGATACGCAGTATTTT
CASSRWAAGASTDTQYF
>TRBJ2-5|TRBV5-1|.|.
TGCGCCAGCAGCTTGGGGCCGGGCCCCAGGGAGACCCAGTACTTC
CASSLGPGPRETQYF
>TRBJ2-7|TRBV6-5|few|TRBD1
TGTGCCAGCAGTTACTCCGGGACAGGGTACGAGCAGTACTTC
CASSYSGTGYEQYF
>TRBJ1-5|TRBV7-9|.|.
TGTGCCAGCAGCGAGCTCAATCAGCCCCAGCATTTT
CASSELNQPQHF
>TRBJ1-2|TRBV29-1|.|.
TGCAGCGTTTATCAAACACGGACCTATGGCTACACCTTC
CSVYQTRTYGYTF
>TRBJ2-1|TRBV30|.|.
TGTGCCTGGAGAAATGGGGTTGAGCAGTTCTTC
CAWRNGVEQFF
>TRBJ1-4|TRBV19|.|.
TGTGCCAGTAGGAAGACAACTAATGAAAAACTGTTTTTT
CASRKTTNEKLFF
>TRBJ2-7|TRBV20-1|.|.
TGCAGTGGAGGGACCCCTCAGTACTTC
CSGGTPQYF
>TRBJ1-3|TRBV9|.|.
TGTGCCAGCAGCGTAGAGACCAGTGGAAACACCATATATTTT
CASSVETSGNTIYF
>TRBJ2-6|TRBV5-1|.|.
TGCGCCAGCAGCTTGGATGCCCTTGAAGCTTTACCAGGAGCTTTC
CASSLDALEALPGAF
>TRBJ2-7|TRBV5-1|.|.
TGCGCCAGCAGCTATGAGGCGGTATCCTACGAGCAGTACTTC
CASSYEAVSYEQYF
>TRBJ1-1|TRBV27|.|.
TGTGCCAGCAGTGCCGTGGGGTATACAGGGAGTCAAGAGGGTAAAGCTTTCTTT
CASSAVGYTGSQEGKAFF
>TRBJ2-7|TRBV4-1|.|.
TGCGCCAGCAGCCAAGAGCCTTATTACGAGCAGTACTTC
CASSQEPYYEQYF
>TRBJ2-7|TRBV7-9|.|.
TGTGCCAGCAGCTTACTGGTCCCCCCCTACGAGCAGTACTTC
CASSLLVPPYEQYF